The present entry profiles one TCR beta chain with its context. Which antigen it targets is not known. At one end, the junction sequence differs from germline, possibly due to a read error. This sample is drawn from a study of tumor-infiltrating lymphocytes in primary liver carcinoma (dated 2017 in TCRdb). About the full investigation: Between late 2015 and early 2016, five patients in China with histopathologically diagnosed primary liver carcinoma had their tumors surgically resected. The five patients, three men and two women aged 30 to 69 years, had hepatocellular carcinoma (four) or combined HCC and intrahepatic cholangiocarcinoma (one). The tumors of the five patients were staged as T1-T3 N0M0, with maximum diameters ranging from roughly 4.2 to 10 cm. Each sample produced roughly 3.65 to 7.5 million productive TCRbeta reads, and read depth showed no significant difference between tissue types. Across five regions of each liver tumor, along with adjacent normal tissue and blood, the study brought together TCRbeta repertoire sequencing, expression microarrays and whole-exome sequencing. A total of about 35 specimens from 5 patients went through TCRbeta repertoire sequencing, namely 25 tumor regions, 5 adjacent noncancerous liver tissues and 5 peripheral blood samples. Repertoires from technical replicates were highly reproducible, with mean shared-clone rates roughly 0.9 and correlation coefficients above 0.95.

TCRbeta-specific cDNA was reverse-transcribed from roughly 500 ng total RNA using a constant-region primer and ProtoScript II reverse transcriptase. The TCRbeta libraries were prepared through three rounds of nested multiplex PCR following a slightly modified ARM-PCR procedure. The first two PCR rounds used multiplex TRBV1-TRBV30 forward primers with a Cbeta reverse primer, each for around 10 cycles. A final 25-cycle PCR with Deep VentR polymerase added sample barcodes and Illumina adapters. Before sequencing, amplicons between 200 and 500 bp were purified from gel using a QIAquick gel extraction kit. The TCRbeta amplicons were sequenced with 250-bp paired-end reads on an Illumina HiSeq 2500. Regarding the original processing steps: Reads were quality-trimmed with Trimmomatic v0.33, and paired reads were merged with FLASH v1.2.11 to recover full CDR3 sequences. V, D and J germline segments were assigned to the rearranged TCRbeta sequences using MiGEC v1.2.1b. Clonotype statistics, along with Shannon-Wiener diversity indices, were calculated using VDJtools v1.0.0. Except for diversity analysis, only each sample's 250 most abundant clonotypes were used in subsequent analyses to reduce sampling bias. TCRdb trimmed the raw reads at Q25, called clones with MiXCR and kept productive beta chains. CDR3 protein duplicates are merged, each entry listing the most common genes and DNA. V and J calls and clone size were set by TCRdb, not the authors. This sample holds approximately 340,000 distinct CDR3 sequences; roughly 61% were observed only once. About 6.5% of the sample is taken by the ten largest.

The paper as a whole reports these results and caveats: A significantly larger repertoire fraction was made up by the top 250 clones in tumors than in blood (p = 0.039). Only four or five patients were included in the study, and the authors note that the findings should be validated in a larger study. Repertoire overlap was higher between tumor regions (mean around 35%) than tumor-adjacent (approximately 17%) or tumor-blood (about 14%) pairs, consistent with antigen-driven expansion. Comparison of CD4+ and CD8+ T cell repertoires was precluded by the use of bulk unsorted samples. Because only the TCR beta chain was sequenced and unpaired alpha chains were not captured, true repertoire diversity is likely underestimated.

Blood RNA was extracted from unsorted whole blood with TRIzol reagent; germline DNA came from the DNeasy Blood & Tissue kit. Chronic HBV infection was present in the patients, and the patients were treatment-naive at sampling. About 3.6 milliliters of peripheral blood were collected into K2EDTA tubes before surgery. In the germline V gene, CDR1 corresponds to SGHAT and CDR2 to FQNNGV. From the cysteine through the phenylalanine, the CDR3 covers 11 amino acids. Left in the record is the CDR3 DNA by itself, 33 bases read in frame from the first base. Source material: peripheral blood. The chain is assembled from TRBV11-2 and TRBJ2-7; the D gene remains uncertain. The source is a man aged 40-55 years with primary liver carcinoma and hepatitis B virus infection. The sequence in DNA is TGTGCCAGCAGCTTAGACTACGATCAGTACTTT. Its amino acids are CASSLDYDQYF.